This T cell receptor (beta chain) was obtained from a study of identical twins. Trimming cost V 3 bases and J 4 bases; bases outside gene matches: 10. There are 15 residues in the CDR3. Per the germline V gene, CDR1 is DFQATT and CDR2 is SNEGSKA (reference sequence). TCRdb analysed the 5' RACE reads with MiXCR anew, one entry per CDR3 protein. The data contain around 300,000 distinct CDR3 sequences, approximately 8.5% of them seen just once; the ten biggest clones take up 2.1%. Broader study findings: With beta out-of-frame sequences, excess sharing by twins was weaker. Carriage of fewer insertions was seen in abundant cord blood beta clonotypes, whereas memory repertoires showed none.

A note on this clonotype: Its antigen is unknown.

These sequences were also reported in another study, on yellow fever vaccine responses in identical twins.

The sample taken for sequencing was memory (CD45RO+) T cells sorted from blood. This TCR was sampled from a woman under 30 in good health. This chain links TRBV20-1 with TRBJ2-3; 7 bases fit TRBD2. The CDR3 here is CSARAGVGGADTQYF. In DNA form, the CDR3 reads TGCAGTGCTAGGGCGGGAGTTGGCGGGGCAGATACGCAGTATTTT.